The T cell receptor (beta chain) described here comes from a study of T cells in narcolepsy. About this clone: Its antigen is still unknown.

Assay: immunoSEQ multiplex PCR; the TCRdb copy retains only in-frame clones and omits some. The repertoire holds 28,000 or so clones, with approximately 80% as singletons. The CDR3 has 15 residues. Trimming shortened V by 3 bases and J by 3 bases, and 14 bases separated the two germline ends. Germline CDR1 reads LNHDA; CDR2 reads SQIVND (reference sequence). Study observations and caveats: Healthy controls reportedly lacked the autoreactive clonotypes serially found in patients' blood.

This TCR was recovered from a human donor with narcolepsy. The sequenced sample consisted of CD45RA- memory CD4+ T cells from PBMCs. This chain connects TRBV19 to TRBJ2-5; perhaps D is TRBD1 or TRBD2 (6 bases each). CDR3 sequence reads: CASSMGLRGKETQYF. The CDR3 bases are TGTGCCAGTAGTATGGGACTCAGGGGAAAAGAGACCCAGTACTTC.